This section outlines one T cell receptor beta chain sequence together with its context. V shed 5 bases and J shed 1 base, with 10 bases lying between them. Per the germline V gene, CDR1 is LNHDA and CDR2 is SQIVND (reference sequence). The CDR3 length is 14 residues. Original processing methods: Estimation of nucleated cell counts was performed using reference gene primer amplification. The data were produced by immunoSEQ multiplex PCR, yet TCRdb's version contains in-frame clones alone and is incomplete. The DNA was the basis for D and trimming; V, J and clone size are from that table. The sample has fewer than 200,000 clones, under 80% seen once. These data belong to a study of blood T cell repertoires in COVID-19. The overall study: Samples representing acute and convalescent COVID-19 were sourced from the United States, Italy and Spain. PBMCs, B-cell-depleted T cells, or T cells provided the cDNA or gDNA that made up the material.

The specimen was peripheral blood. The rearrangement uses TRBV19 and TRBJ2-3, with D possibly being TRBD2 (6 bases). The origin of this receptor is a man in his 70s with acute or convalescent COVID-19. CDR3 sequence reads: CASSATSRTDTQYF. The CDR3 DNA reads TGTGCCAGTAGTGCGACTAGTCGCACAGATACGCAGTATTTT.